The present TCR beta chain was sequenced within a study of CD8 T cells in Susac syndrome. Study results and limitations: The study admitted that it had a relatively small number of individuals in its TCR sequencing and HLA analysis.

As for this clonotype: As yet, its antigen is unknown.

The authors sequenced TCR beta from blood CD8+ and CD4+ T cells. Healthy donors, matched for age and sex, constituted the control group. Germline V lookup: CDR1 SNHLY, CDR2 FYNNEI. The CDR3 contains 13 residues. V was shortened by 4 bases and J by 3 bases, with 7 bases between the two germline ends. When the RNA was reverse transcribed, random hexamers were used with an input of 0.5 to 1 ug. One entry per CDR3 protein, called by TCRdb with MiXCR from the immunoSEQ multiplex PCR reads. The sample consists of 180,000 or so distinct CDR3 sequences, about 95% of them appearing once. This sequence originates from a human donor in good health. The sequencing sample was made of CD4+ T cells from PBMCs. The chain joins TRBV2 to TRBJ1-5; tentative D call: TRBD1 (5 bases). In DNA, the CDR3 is TGTGCCAGCAGTGGAGGGGTCAATCAGCCCCAGCATTTT. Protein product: CASSGGVNQPQHF.